A single sample gave rise to the 28 T cell receptor beta chains below, sequenced in a study of blood T cell repertoires in COVID-19. TCRdb keeps only in-frame clones here, not all; method: immunoSEQ multiplex PCR. The table lists about 410,000 clones, around 89% of them singletons. Sequencing was performed on peripheral blood. The receptors were gathered from a woman aged 40 to 49 with COVID-19, enrolled during active disease.

The DNA of the CDR3 is TGTGCCAGCAGCTTAGTGGGACAGGGGGCGGCCAGCGACGAAAAACTGTTTTTT. Translation gives CASSLVGQGAASDEKLFF. This chain joins TRBV7-2 and TRBJ1-4; 12 positions match TRBD1. The CDR3 covers 18 residues. The ends lost 1 base at V and 8 bases at J; junction bases unmatched: 11. CDR1 and CDR2 from the germline V gene are SGHTA and FQGNSA. Using reference TRBV7-2 and TRBJ1-4 for the parts outside the CDR3, the full variable domain is GAGVSQSPSNKVTEKGKDVELRCDPISGHTALYWYRQSLGQGLEFLIYFQGNSAPDKSGLPSDRFSAERTGGSVSTLTIQRTQQEDSAVYLCASSLVGQGAASDEKLFFGSGTQLSVL.

V gene TRBV5-6 combines with J gene TRBJ2-5, with D perhaps TRBD2 (6 bases). This CDR3 has 15 amino acids. Germline V gene data show CDR1 as SGHDT and CDR2 as YYEEEE. V was cut by 4 bases and J by 5 bases, with 18 bases left in between. CDR3 amino acids: CASSPLRGKRETQYF. The DNA for the CDR3 is TGTGCCAGCAGCCCCCTACGGGGGAAGCGGGAGACCCAGTACTTC.

This clone occurred once. V and J are TRBV6-5 and TRBJ1-2; D is perhaps TRBD1 (6 bases). The CDR3 is 13 amino acids. Germline loops: CDR1 MNHEY, CDR2 SVGAGI. V was shortened by 5 bases and J by 4 bases, with 11 bases between the two germline ends. As DNA, the CDR3 is TGTGCCAGCAGTAACGACAGGATCTATGGCTACACCTTC. Its protein is CASSNDRIYGYTF.

This chain joins TRBV9 and TRBJ1-6; tentatively, D is TRBD1 (5 bases). Trimming took 3 bases from V and 1 from J, leaving 8 bases between them. The CDR3 spans 15 residues. CDR1 is SGDLS and CDR2 is YYNGEE in the germline V gene. The CDR3 DNA sequence: TGTGCCAGCAGCGCCGGGGGTTCCTATAATTCACCCCTCCACTTT. Residues: CASSAGGSYNSPLHF.

V gene TRBV5-6 combines with J gene TRBJ1-1; possibly TRBD1 for D (6 bases). Germline CDR1 SGHDT, CDR2 YYEEEE. CDR3 length equals 14 residues. Trimming pared 3 bases from V and 2 bases from J, leaving 11 bases between. CDR3 protein: CASSSDSGNTEAFF. CDR3 coding DNA: TGTGCCAGCAGCTCGGACAGTGGTAACACTGAAGCTTTCTTT. Using reference TRBV5-6 and TRBJ1-1 for the parts outside the CDR3, the full variable domain is DAGVTQSPTHLIKTRGQQVTLRCSPKSGHDTVSWYQQALGQGPQFIFQYYEEEERQRGNFPDRFSGHQFPNYSSELNVNALLLGDSALYLCASSSDSGNTEAFFGQGTRLTVV.

The genes are TRBV7-2 and TRBJ2-1, with 10 bases that match TRBD2. After removal of 3 bases from V and 5 bases from J, the junction contained 4 bases not matched to a gene. Germline CDR1 reads SGHTA; CDR2 reads FQGNSA. This CDR3 is 15 amino acids long. As DNA, the CDR3 is TGTGCCAGCAGCTTCAGCGGGAGGGCCCACAATGAGCAGTTCTTC. It is translated as CASSFSGRAHNEQFF.

The chain carries TRBV5-1 and TRBJ1-4, with 7 bases that match TRBD1. The V gene end was trimmed by 4 bases and the J gene end by 6 bases; junction bases not matched to a gene: 12. CDR3 length equals 16 residues. CDR1 is SGHRS, CDR2 YFSETQ, per germline. The CDR3 reads CASSPFPRGLDEKLFF. For the CDR3, the DNA is TGCGCCAGCAGCCCTTTCCCCAGGGGGTTAGATGAAAAACTGTTTTTT.

The chain uses TRBV2 and TRBJ1-2; 10 bases are a match to TRBD1. With 4 bases clipped from V and 7 bases from J, the junction kept 3 bases outside the gene matches. The CDR3 covers 13 residues. The germline CDR1 and CDR2 sequences are SNHLY and FYNNEI. The CDR3 loop is CASSGDRGAGYTF. The CDR3 DNA reads as TGTGCCAGCAGTGGGGACAGGGGAGCTGGCTACACCTTC.

This clone occurred once. The gene calls are TRBV7-2 and TRBJ2-7; TRBD2 matches 9 bases. Germline trimming cut 1 base from V and 6 bases from J; bases unmatched to any gene: 4. Germline CDR1 SGHTA, CDR2 FQGNSA. CDR3 length equals 14 residues. In DNA form, the CDR3 reads TGTGCCAGCAGCTTAGTAGCGGGAGTCCCCGAGCAGTACTTC. Translated: CASSLVAGVPEQYF.

This clone came up once. This chain uses TRBV5-4 with TRBJ1-4; 8 bases line up with TRBD1. The germline gives CDR1 SGHNT, CDR2 YYREEE (reference sequence). The CDR3 is made up of 14 amino acids. V was clipped by 3 bases and J by 5 bases; unmatched bases: 3. CDR3 protein: CASSWDRSNEKLFF. The CDR3 bases are TGTGCCAGCAGCTGGGACAGGTCAAATGAAAAACTGTTTTTT.

This chain uses TRBV9 with TRBJ2-1; 12 nucleotides line up with TRBD2. Unmatched junction bases numbered 11, after V lost 3 bases and J lost 13 bases. This CDR3 comprises 15 residues. CDR1 and CDR2 (germline): SGDLS, YYNGEE. This chain's CDR3 is CASSAGLAGQARQFF. In DNA, the CDR3 is TGTGCCAGCAGCGCGGGACTAGCGGGTCAAGCTCGTCAGTTCTTC.

This clone was observed once. The chain links TRBV6-4 to TRBJ2-2, with 9 bases identical to TRBD2. V was clipped by 0 bases and J by 6 bases; unmatched bases: 5. Germline values: CDR1 MRHNA, CDR2 SNTAGT. This CDR3 comprises 16 residues. The CDR3 is CASSDSRREGAGELFF. The CDR3 region has the DNA TGTGCCAGCAGTGACTCAAGGCGGGAGGGCGCCGGGGAGCTGTTTTTT.

V is TRBV11-2 and J is TRBJ2-5; tentative D call: TRBD1 (6 bases). Germline assignment: CDR1 SGHAT and CDR2 FQNNGV. The V gene lost 5 bases and the J gene lost 2 bases, with 9 bases spanning the gap. The CDR3 consists of 13 residues. The CDR3 DNA reads as TGTGCCAGCAGCACAGACAGGCAAGAGACCCAGTACTTC. It is translated as CASSTDRQETQYF.

Only one count was recorded for this clone. This chain joins TRBV3-1 (or the pseudogene TRBV3-2) and TRBJ1-4; the D is unclear. Germline V gene data show CDR1 as LGHDT and CDR2 as YNNKEL (reference sequence). This CDR3 has 14 amino acids. Trimming shortened V by 0 bases and J by 10 bases, and 12 bases separated the two germline ends. Written as DNA, the CDR3 is TGTGCCAGCAGCCAAGACAGGTACCCTGGAAAACTGTTTTTT. Translated: CASSQDRYPGKLFF.

The chain combines TRBV5-4 with TRBJ1-1, with D tentatively TRBD1 (6 bases). V lost 0 bases, J lost 11 bases, and 14 bases lay in between. CDR1 SGHNT and CDR2 YYREEE come from the germline V gene (reference sequence). This CDR3 region has 13 residues. CDR3 coding DNA: TGTGCCAGCAGCTTGGACAGGGACGGCGACGCTTTCTTT. Protein sequence: CASSLDRDGDAFF.

This clone showed up just a few times. The chain combines TRBV4-2 with TRBJ2-7, with 10 nucleotides matching TRBD2. The germline V gene encodes CDR1 LGHNA and CDR2 YNFKEQ. The V and J ends lost 0 bases and 3 bases, in that order; junction bases with no gene match: 5. The CDR3 length is 16 residues. The CDR3 here is CASSQDPSGGDYEQYF. The CDR3 nucleotides are TGTGCCAGCAGCCAAGATCCCAGCGGGGGGGACTACGAGCAGTACTTC.

This sequence joins TRBV7-3 and TRBJ1-2; D is unresolved. This CDR3 has 16 residues. The V gene's germline CDR1 is SGHTA and CDR2 FQGTGA. The ends were cut back, 2 bases at V and 4 bases at J, with 17 bases in the middle. The CDR3, as DNA: TGTGCCAGCAGCTTACTGACTGGAAGCCGACTCTATGGCTACACCTTC. It codes for CASSLLTGSRLYGYTF.

The J gene is TRBJ1-2, the V gene TRBV5-6; 7 bases fit TRBD1. This CDR3 has 14 residues. Germline V gives CDR1 SGHDT, CDR2 YYEEEE. With 4 bases clipped from V and 0 bases from J, the junction kept 3 bases outside the gene matches. The CDR3 DNA follows: TGTGCCAGCAGCCTAGGACAGGCTAACTATGGCTACACCTTC. As protein: CASSLGQANYGYTF. Full variable domain (rest looked up from reference TRBV5-6 and TRBJ1-2): DAGVTQSPTHLIKTRGQQVTLRCSPKSGHDTVSWYQQALGQGPQFIFQYYEEEERQRGNFPDRFSGHQFPNYSSELNVNALLLGDSALYLCASSLGQANYGYTFGSGTRLTVV.

This chain connects TRBV4-2 to TRBJ1-2; a possible D gene is TRBD1 (6 bases). The CDR3 extends over 14 amino acids. The V gene's germline CDR1 is LGHNA and CDR2 YNFKEQ. Trimming removed 0 bases at V and 3 bases at J, with 8 bases between. The CDR3: CASSQDSGDYGYTF. CDR3 bases: TGTGCCAGCAGCCAAGATTCAGGGGACTATGGCTACACCTTC.

The chain carries TRBV4-3 and TRBJ2-7; the match to TRBD1 covers 8 bases. Germline V lookup: CDR1 LGHNA, CDR2 YSLEER. This CDR3 comprises 15 residues. J lost 0 bases, V lost 1 base, and 2 bases had no gene match. The CDR3 protein is CASSQGGTGSYEQYF. CDR3 nucleotide sequence: TGCGCCAGCAGCCAAGGGGGGACAGGCTCCTACGAGCAGTACTTC.

The rearrangement uses TRBV2 and TRBJ1-4; TRBD1 matches 9 bases. V trimming: 4 bases; J trimming: 8 bases; junction bases outside the gene matches: 5. The CDR3 consists of 14 residues. CDR1 SNHLY and CDR2 FYNNEI come from the germline V gene. The CDR3 reads CASSVETGGEKLFF. CDR3 bases: TGTGCCAGCAGTGTTGAAACAGGGGGCGAAAAACTGTTTTTT.

This clone was recorded a few times. The chain uses TRBV27 and TRBJ1-5; 10 bases match TRBD1. Germline assignment: CDR1 MNHEY and CDR2 SMNVEV (reference sequence). With 6 bases clipped from V and 0 bases from J, the junction kept 5 bases outside the gene matches. CDR3 length: 16 amino acids. In nucleotides, the CDR3 is TGTGCCAGCAGCCCGACAGGGGGCTATAGCAATCAGCCCCAGCATTTT. This codes for CASSPTGGYSNQPQHF.

V usage is TRBV6-2 or TRBV6-3 and J usage is TRBJ1-1, with D uncertain. This CDR3 comprises 16 residues. CDR1 and CDR2 from the germline V gene are MNHEY and SVGEGT. V shed 3 bases and J shed 1 base, with 15 bases lying between them. The CDR3 DNA is TGTGCCAGCAGTTATTACCCCCTCGCAGAGAACACTGAAGCTTTCTTT. It translates to CASSYYPLAENTEAFF.

This rearrangement joins TRBV28 to TRBJ1-2; D is unresolved. V shed 8 bases and J shed 2 bases, with 12 bases lying between them. In germline, CDR1 is MDHEN, CDR2 SYDVKM. This CDR3 has 13 amino acids. The CDR3 DNA sequence: TGTGCCAGCCGCCAGTCCCCCAACTATGGCTACACCTTC. The encoded protein is CASRQSPNYGYTF.

The gene calls are TRBV28 and TRBJ1-5; D remains ambiguous. The germline CDR1 and CDR2 sequences are MDHEN and SYDVKM. Trimming pared 10 bases from V and 0 bases from J, leaving 10 bases between. The CDR3 contains 13 residues. Here the CDR3 DNA reads TGTGCCATCCGGGAGCATAGCAATCAGCCCCAGCATTTT. Translation gives CAIREHSNQPQHF.

The V gene is TRBV4-1, the J gene TRBJ2-7; 9 bases line up with TRBD1. The CDR3 has 17 residues. V shed 4 bases, J shed 5 bases, and the junction held 15 bases outside the gene matches. Germline CDR1 and CDR2: MGHRA and YSYEKL. The CDR3, as DNA: TGCGCCAGCAGCCGATGGATAACAGGGGGCGCGGGGGACGAGCAGTACTTC. It yields the protein CASSRWITGGAGDEQYF.

The chain recombines TRBV5-4 with TRBJ2-4, with D possibly matching TRBD1 (5 bases). Germline loops: CDR1 SGHNT, CDR2 YYREEE (reference sequence). The CDR3 is 15 residues long. V lost 1 base and J 0 bases, leaving 8 bases between the germline ends. The CDR3 spells CASSLSQAAKNIQYF. The CDR3 coding sequence is TGTGCCAGCAGCTTGTCACAGGCAGCCAAAAACATTCAGTACTTC.

V is TRBV6-2 or TRBV6-3 and J is TRBJ1-2, with 7 nucleotides matching TRBD1. The ends lost 2 bases at V and 3 bases at J; junction bases unmatched: 6. The CDR3 contains 15 residues. The germline gives CDR1 MNHEY, CDR2 SVGEGT. The CDR3 DNA is TGTGCCAGCAGTTACCCCCCGACAGGGTACTATGGCTACACCTTC. Protein product: CASSYPPTGYYGYTF.